A single sample is the source of the 11 T cell receptor beta chains below, sequenced in a study of CD8 T cells in ankylosing spondylitis. Each CDR3 protein gets one entry after TCRdb re-called the 5' RACE reads with MiXCR. Among 110,000 to 150,000 distinct CDR3 sequences listed, roughly 7.7% were seen once. Sequencing was done on a sample of synovial fluid, either unsorted or a sorted T cell fraction (not recorded which). These receptors came from a male donor with ankylosing spondylitis.

Worth noting for this clonotype: The junction shows a germline mismatch at one end, possibly a read error. The chain employs TRBV7-7 and TRBJ2-6; the D is unclear. The CDR3 is 13 amino acids. In germline, CDR1 is SSHAT, CDR2 FNYEAQ (reference sequence). The CDR3 here is CASSDPGANVLTF. The CDR3 bases are TGTGCTAGCAGCGACCCTGGGGCCAACGTCCTGACTTTC.

In this sample, this clonotype turned up many times. The rearrangement joins TRBV4-1 to TRBJ1-6; D is undetermined. Germline CDR1 is MGHRA and CDR2 is YSYEKL. Trimming removed 4 bases from V and 6 bases from J, with 16 bases in between. The CDR3 sequence is 16 residues long. The CDR3 DNA reads TGCGCCAGCAGCCGCCCCCCCTCGGGCATTAATTCACCCCTCCACTTT. Amino acids: CASSRPPSGINSPLHF.

The CDR3 DNA reads as TGCGCCAGCAGCTTGGACGACGGCCAGGAAAAACTGTTTTTT. This codes for CASSLDDGQEKLFF. This chain joins TRBV5-1 and TRBJ1-4; D not certain. Germline V gene data show CDR1 as SGHRS and CDR2 as YFSETQ. The CDR3 contains 14 residues. Trimming shortened V by 0 bases and J by 8 bases, and 11 bases separated the two germline ends.

This clonotype was counted many times. The chain carries TRBV20-1 and TRBJ1-1, with a possible D match to TRBD1 (5 bases). The germline CDR1 and CDR2 sequences are DFQATT and SNEGSKA (reference sequence). CDR3 size: 13 residues. Between the trimmed V and J ends, which lost 3 bases and 10 bases, there was a span of 18 bases. CDR3: CSASHRTGSRAFF. In nucleotides, the CDR3 is TGCAGTGCTAGTCACAGGACGGGGTCCCGAGCTTTCTTT.

The sample holds many counts of this clonotype. The chain couples TRBV13 to TRBJ1-1, with TRBD1 identical over 11 bases. Trimming removed 5 bases from V and 11 bases from J; junction bases left unmatched: 4. The CDR3 is 12 amino acids. Germline values: CDR1 PRHDT, CDR2 FYEKMQ (reference sequence). The CDR3 bases are TGTGCCAGCAGCCCGGACAGGGGGCGGGCTTTCTTT. Translated: CASSPDRGRAFF. Supplemented by reference TRBV13 and TRBJ1-1, the full variable domain reads AAGVIQSPRHLIKEKRETATLKCYPIPRHDTVYWYQQGPGQDPQFLISFYEKMQSDKGSIPDRFSAQQFSDYHSELNMSSLELGDSALYFCASSPDRGRAFFGQGTRLTVV.

The rearrangement uses TRBV20-1 and TRBJ2-3, with 8 bases identical to TRBD1. This CDR3 has 14 residues. The germline V gene encodes CDR1 DFQATT and CDR2 SNEGSKA (reference sequence). The V gene end was trimmed by 0 bases and the J gene end by 7 bases; junction bases not matched to a gene: 6. CDR3 sequence reads: CSARDTRGLNTQYF. CDR3 nucleotides: TGCAGTGCTAGAGATACCAGGGGGCTTAATACGCAGTATTTT.

This clonotype turned up a few times. The chain couples TRBV20-1 to TRBJ2-5; no clear D gene. The germline V gene has CDR1 DFQATT and CDR2 SNEGSKA (reference sequence). Trimming took off 5 bases at V and 5 bases at J, with 9 bases between the two ends. This CDR3 spans 11 amino acids. The CDR3 DNA sequence: TGCAGTGCTGCGACTCGGGAGACCCAGTACTTC. Its translation: CSAATRETQYF.

The table lists this clonotype with a few counts. The CDR3 loop is CASGRDSGNEKLFF. The CDR3 nucleotides read TGTGCCAGCGGACGTGACAGCGGTAATGAAAAACTGTTTTTT. This chain joins TRBV9 and TRBJ1-4, with a tentative D call TRBD1 (5 bases). Germline assignment: CDR1 SGDLS and CDR2 YYNGEE. The V end lost 7 bases, the J end lost 4 bases, and 14 bases lay between the germline ends. The CDR3 contains 14 residues.

This clonotype was seen at least ten times. This chain joins TRBV7-9 and TRBJ2-7; D tentatively reads TRBD1 or TRBD2 (5 bases each). Germline V lookup: CDR1 SEHNR, CDR2 FQNEAQ (reference sequence). CDR3 length: 14 amino acids. V lost 0 bases, J lost 2 bases, and 8 bases lay in between. The CDR3 DNA sequence: TGTGCCAGCAGCTTAGCTGGGACCACCTACGAGCAGTACTTC. Translation: CASSLAGTTYEQYF.

Ten or more counts support this clonotype. The chain recombines TRBV20-1 with TRBJ2-1; TRBD2 matches at 8 bases. Germline values: CDR1 DFQATT, CDR2 SNEGSKA (reference sequence). The CDR3 runs to 13 residues. The CDR3: CRSSGGSYNEQFF. The CDR3 nucleotides are TGCAGGTCCAGCGGGGGCTCCTACAATGAGCAGTTCTTC.

This clonotype was observed at least ten times. This rearrangement joins TRBV27 to TRBJ2-5; either TRBD1 or TRBD2 may fit D (5 bases each). Trimming removed 6 bases from V and 1 base from J, with 15 bases in between. The CDR3 loop spans 15 amino acids. CDR1 and CDR2 (germline): MNHEY, SMNVEV (reference sequence). In DNA, the CDR3 is TGTGCCAGCAGCCCACCGAGGGGATCCCAAGAGACCCAGTACTTC. This gives the protein CASSPPRGSQETQYF.